This T cell receptor beta chain appears in the sequencing data of a study of T cell responses to AZD1222 COVID-19 vaccine. Trimming removed 4 bases from V and 0 bases from J; junction bases left unmatched: 8. The germline CDR1 and CDR2 sequences are SGHDT and YYEEEE. The CDR3 sequence is 16 residues long. Study findings and constraints: Females made up more of the donors, who were largely white British, and clonal diversity may have come out too low.

Comments on this clone: The target antigen is unknown.

Using immunoSEQ multiplex PCR, the repertoire was profiled, and TCRdb retains in-frame clones only, with some absent. This table holds around 190,000 clones, approximately 92% found once. The input for sequencing was peripheral blood, taken on day 0 of AZD1222 vaccination. This chain uses TRBV5-6 with TRBJ2-3; 7 bases fit TRBD2. The clonotype originates from an adult in good health. DNA for the CDR3: TGTGCCAGCAGCCGTCTAGCGGTTTCTAGCACAGATACGCAGTATTTT. Its translation is CASSRLAVSSTDTQYF. Complete variable domain (other parts from reference TRBV5-6 and TRBJ2-3): DAGVTQSPTHLIKTRGQQVTLRCSPKSGHDTVSWYQQALGQGPQFIFQYYEEEERQRGNFPDRFSGHQFPNYSSELNVNALLLGDSALYLCASSRLAVSSTDTQYFGPGTRLTVL.